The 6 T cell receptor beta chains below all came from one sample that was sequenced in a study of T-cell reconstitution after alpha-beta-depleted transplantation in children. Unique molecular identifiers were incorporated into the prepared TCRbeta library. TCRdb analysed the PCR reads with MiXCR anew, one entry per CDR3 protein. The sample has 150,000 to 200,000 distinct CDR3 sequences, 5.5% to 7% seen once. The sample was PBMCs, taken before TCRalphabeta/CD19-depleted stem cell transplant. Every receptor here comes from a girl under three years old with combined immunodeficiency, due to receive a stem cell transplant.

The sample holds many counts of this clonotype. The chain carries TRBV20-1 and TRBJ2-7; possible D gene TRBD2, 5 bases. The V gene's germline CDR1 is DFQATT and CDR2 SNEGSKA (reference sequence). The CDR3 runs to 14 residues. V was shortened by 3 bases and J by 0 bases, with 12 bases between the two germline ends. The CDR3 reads CSARPGWLSYEQYF. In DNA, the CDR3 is TGCAGTGCTAGGCCGGGGTGGCTCTCCTACGAGCAGTACTTC.

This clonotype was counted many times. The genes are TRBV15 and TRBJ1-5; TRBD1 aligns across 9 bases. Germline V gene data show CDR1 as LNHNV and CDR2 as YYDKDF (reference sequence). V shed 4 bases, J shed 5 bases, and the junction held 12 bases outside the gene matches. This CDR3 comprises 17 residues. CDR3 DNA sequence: TGTGCCACCAGCATTTCTTACCCGGGACAGGGTTATCAGCCCCAGCATTTT. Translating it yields CATSISYPGQGYQPQHF.

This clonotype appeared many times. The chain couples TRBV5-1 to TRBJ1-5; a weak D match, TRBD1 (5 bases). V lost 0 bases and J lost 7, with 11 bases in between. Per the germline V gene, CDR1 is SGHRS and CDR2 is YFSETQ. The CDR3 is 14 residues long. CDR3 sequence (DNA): TGCGCCAGCAGCTTGGGGGACGGTTCGCAGCCCCAGCATTTT. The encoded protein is CASSLGDGSQPQHF.

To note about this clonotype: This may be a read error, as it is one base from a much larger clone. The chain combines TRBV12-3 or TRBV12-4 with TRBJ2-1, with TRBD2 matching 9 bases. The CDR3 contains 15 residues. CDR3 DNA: TGTGCCAGCAGTAGACTAGCGGAGTCCTACGATGAGCAGTTCTTC. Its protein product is CASSRLAESYDEQFF.

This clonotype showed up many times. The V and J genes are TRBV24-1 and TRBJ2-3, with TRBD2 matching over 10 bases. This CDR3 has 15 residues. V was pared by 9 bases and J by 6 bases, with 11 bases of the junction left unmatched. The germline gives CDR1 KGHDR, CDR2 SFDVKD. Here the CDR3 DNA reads TGTGCCACCTCCGGGCCTAGCGGGGGCGGGGATACGCAGTATTTT. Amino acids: CATSGPSGGGDTQYF.

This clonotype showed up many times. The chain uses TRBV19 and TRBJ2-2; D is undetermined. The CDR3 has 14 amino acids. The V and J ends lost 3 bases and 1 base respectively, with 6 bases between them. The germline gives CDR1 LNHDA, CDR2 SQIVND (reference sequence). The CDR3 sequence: CASSMGRNTGELFF. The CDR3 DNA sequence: TGTGCCAGTAGTATGGGCAGGAACACCGGGGAGCTGTTTTTT.